The sequence of this T cell receptor (beta chain) was determined in a study of blood T cells in healthy people across ages. Study findings and constraints: Diversity of TCR beta per million T cells declined in a roughly linear way with age. Calculation of diversity from one million T cells yielded estimates considered to be underestimates. Both naive CD4+ cell counts and diversity were greater in long-lived donors than in aged donors.

CDR1 is SGHTA, CDR2 FQGNSA, per germline. Trimming stripped 0 bases from V and 0 bases from J, with 6 bases between. The CDR3 is 15 residues long. The authors ran a second PCR of 7 to 11 cycles using a sample-barcoded 5' primer and a J-beta primer mix. The authors tagged each cDNA molecule using a template-switch adaptor with 12 random nucleotides. TCRdb re-called the 5' RACE reads with MiXCR, one entry per CDR3 protein. The table has about 1.8 million distinct CDR3 sequences, around half seen once. This clonotype was recorded at least ten times. Its antigen is not known. The sequence derives from a woman aged 35 to 49 in good health. Sequenced sample: blood. The gene calls are TRBV7-2 and TRBJ2-1, with D unresolved. CDR3 coding DNA: TGTGCCAGCAGCTTAGCTTATAGCTCCTACAATGAGCAGTTCTTC. This translates into CASSLAYSSYNEQFF.